A single T cell receptor (beta chain) is shown here with its context. Its target is unknown. These data are taken from a study of cytotoxic CD8 clonotypes in ibrutinib-treated CLL. The overall study: Response samples were taken after a median of approximately 11 months on treatment, range 6 to 36.

The study's findings and limits: Clonality was higher at ibrutinib response and returned toward baseline at progression. Progressing patients had sampling times that differed from those of sustained-remission patients. Public clonotypes, found uncommonly, either contracted or stayed stable on treatment.

The method was immunoSEQ multiplex PCR; TCRdb's version includes in-frame clones alone and lacks a portion of them. The profile shows roughly 250,000 clones, under 80% of them singletons. The trim removed 5 bases at V and 4 bases at J, leaving 4 bases unmatched. The CDR3 has 16 amino acids. Per germline, CDR1 SNHLY and CDR2 FYNNEI. The chain is built from TRBV2 and TRBJ2-3; 15 nucleotides match TRBD2. This clonotype was obtained from a human donor with chronic lymphocytic leukemia. Sample: PBMCs, taken after 24 months of ibrutinib treatment. CDR3 coding DNA: TGTGCCAGCAGTCGCGGACTAGCGGGAGGGCCAGATACGCAGTATTTT. Amino acid sequence: CASSRGLAGGPDTQYF. Together with reference TRBV2 and TRBJ2-3, the CDR3 gives the full variable domain: EPEVTQTPSHQVTQMGQEVILRCVPISNHLYFYWYRQILGQKVEFLVSFYNNEISEKSEIFDDQFSVERPDGSNFTLKIRSTKLEDSAMYFCASSRGLAGGPDTQYFGPGTRLTVL.